This T cell receptor (beta chain) was identified in a study of T cells in Graves' hyperthyroidism and ophthalmopathy. In germline, CDR1 is DFQATT, CDR2 SNEGSKA (reference sequence). This CDR3 contains 15 residues. Between the trimmed V and J ends, which lost 4 bases and 7 bases, there was a span of 19 bases. The TCR beta CDR3 regions underwent amplification using RNA transcripts as the source. First-round RT-PCR of the TCR CDR3 relied on the HTBI primer set. TCRdb analysed the multiplex PCR reads with MiXCR anew, one entry per CDR3 protein. The data show about 540,000 distinct CDR3 sequences, around 46% seen once. Concerning this clonotype: Its antigen remains unknown.

Study results and limitations: Model output signaled ophthalmopathy a median 6.5 months ahead of onset.

A lack of ophthalmopathy progression within 18 months defined stable Graves' hyperthyroidism. Reasons for excluding patients were uncontrolled infection, other autoimmune disease, pregnancy or lactation. Sequenced material: peripheral blood or thyroid tissue (not recorded which). The sequence was obtained from a young woman with Graves' hyperthyroidism. The genes are TRBV20-1 and TRBJ2-2; perhaps D is TRBD1 or TRBD2 (5 bases each). The CDR3 sequence is CSANGYRDDFGELFF. The DNA of the CDR3 is TGCAGTGCTAATGGCTACCGGGACGACTTCGGGGAGCTGTTTTTT.